This entry is about one TCR beta chain. These data come from a study of technical replicates of blood from several donors. Germline CDR1 MGHRA, CDR2 YSYEKL. The ends lost 8 bases at V and 2 bases at J; junction bases unmatched: 9. The CDR3 consists of 15 residues. Clones were sequenced by immunoSEQ multiplex PCR, and TCRdb holds only the in-frame ones, with some missing. This sample has approximately 100,000 clones, with 95% to 96% found just once. The V call is TRBV4-1, the J call TRBJ2-1, with TRBD2 matching 7 bases. The sequencing sample was made of T cells isolated from PBMCs. This TCR came from a human donor in good health. CDR3 sequence reads: CASQGLAGAYNEQFF. The CDR3, as DNA: TGCGCCAGCCAAGGGTTAGCGGGCGCCTACAATGAGCAGTTCTTC.